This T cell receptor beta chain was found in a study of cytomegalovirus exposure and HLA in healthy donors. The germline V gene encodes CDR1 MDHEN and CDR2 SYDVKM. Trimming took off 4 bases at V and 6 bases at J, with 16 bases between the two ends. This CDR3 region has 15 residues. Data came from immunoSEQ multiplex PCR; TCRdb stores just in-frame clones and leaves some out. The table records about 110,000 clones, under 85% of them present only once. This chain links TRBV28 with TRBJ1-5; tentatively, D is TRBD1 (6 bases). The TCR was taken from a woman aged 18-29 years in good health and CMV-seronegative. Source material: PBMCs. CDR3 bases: TGTGCCAGCAGTTCCGACAGGTTTGCCCCTCAGCCCCAGCATTTT. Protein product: CASSSDRFAPQPQHF.